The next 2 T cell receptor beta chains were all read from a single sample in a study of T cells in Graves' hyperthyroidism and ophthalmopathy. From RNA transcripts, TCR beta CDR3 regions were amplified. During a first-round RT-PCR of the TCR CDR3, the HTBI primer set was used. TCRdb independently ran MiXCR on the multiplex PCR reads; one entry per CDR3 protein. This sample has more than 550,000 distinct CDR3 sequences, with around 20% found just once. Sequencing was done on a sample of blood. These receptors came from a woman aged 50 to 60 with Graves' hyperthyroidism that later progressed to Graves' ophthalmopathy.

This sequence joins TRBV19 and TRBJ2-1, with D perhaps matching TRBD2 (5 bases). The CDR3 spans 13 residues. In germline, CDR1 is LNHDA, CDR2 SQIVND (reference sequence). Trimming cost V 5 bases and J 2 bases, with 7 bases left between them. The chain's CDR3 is CASSEEAYNEQFF. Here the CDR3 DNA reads TGTGCCAGTAGTGAGGAGGCCTACAATGAGCAGTTCTTC.

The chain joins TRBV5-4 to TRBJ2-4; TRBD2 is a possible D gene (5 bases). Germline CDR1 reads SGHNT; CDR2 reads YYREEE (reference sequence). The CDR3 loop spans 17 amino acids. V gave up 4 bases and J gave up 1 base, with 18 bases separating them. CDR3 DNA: TGTGCCAGCAGCCCCTCCAGTGGAGCGGATGCCAAAAACATTCAGTACTTC. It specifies CASSPSSGADAKNIQYF.